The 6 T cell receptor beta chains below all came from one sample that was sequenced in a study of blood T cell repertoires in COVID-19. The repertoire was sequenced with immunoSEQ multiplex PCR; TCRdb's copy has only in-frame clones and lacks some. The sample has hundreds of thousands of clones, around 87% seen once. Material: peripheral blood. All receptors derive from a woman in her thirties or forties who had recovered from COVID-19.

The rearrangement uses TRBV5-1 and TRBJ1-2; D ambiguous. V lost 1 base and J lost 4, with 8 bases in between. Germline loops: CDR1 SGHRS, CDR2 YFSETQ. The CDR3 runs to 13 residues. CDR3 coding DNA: TGCGCCAGCAGCTTGTTTAACAGCTATGGCTACACCTTC. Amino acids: CASSLFNSYGYTF.

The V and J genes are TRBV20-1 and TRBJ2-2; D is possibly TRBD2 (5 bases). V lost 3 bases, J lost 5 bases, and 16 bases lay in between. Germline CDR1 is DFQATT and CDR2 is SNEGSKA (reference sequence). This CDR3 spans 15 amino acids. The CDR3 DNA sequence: TGCAGTGCTAGTCAACCGGGGAGACGGACCGGGGAGCTGTTTTTT. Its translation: CSASQPGRRTGELFF.

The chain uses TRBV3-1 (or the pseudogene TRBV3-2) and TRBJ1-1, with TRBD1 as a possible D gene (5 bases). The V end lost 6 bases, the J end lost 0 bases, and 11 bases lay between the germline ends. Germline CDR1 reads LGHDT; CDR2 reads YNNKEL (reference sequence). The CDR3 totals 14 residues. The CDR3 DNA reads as TGTGCCAGCAGGCGGGGGAGGGTGAACACTGAAGCTTTCTTT. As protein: CASRRGRVNTEAFF.

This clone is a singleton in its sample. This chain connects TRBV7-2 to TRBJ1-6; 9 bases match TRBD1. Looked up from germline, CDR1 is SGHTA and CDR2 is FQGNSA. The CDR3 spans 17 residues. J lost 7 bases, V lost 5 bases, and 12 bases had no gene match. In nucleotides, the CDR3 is TGTGCCAGCAGCGCAAACACAGGGGGCGCGACCAATTCACCCCTCCACTTT. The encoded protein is CASSANTGGATNSPLHF.

The CDR3 sequence is CATGEGDTGELFF. The CDR3 bases are TGTGCCACCGGGGAGGGGGACACCGGGGAGCTGTTTTTT. This sequence joins TRBV10-3 and TRBJ2-2, with D maybe TRBD2 (7 bases). V shed 10 bases and J shed 3 bases, with 12 bases lying between them. This CDR3 comprises 13 residues. CDR1 and CDR2 (germline): ENHRY, SYGVKD.

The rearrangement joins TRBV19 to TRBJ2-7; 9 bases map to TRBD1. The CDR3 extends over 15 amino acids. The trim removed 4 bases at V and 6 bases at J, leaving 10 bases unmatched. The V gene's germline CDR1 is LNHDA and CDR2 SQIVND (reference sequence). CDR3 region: CASSTARDRAGEQYF. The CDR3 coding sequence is TGTGCCAGTAGTACGGCCCGGGACAGGGCGGGCGAGCAGTACTTC.